Detailed here is one T cell receptor beta chain. The antigen is undetermined. CDR1 SGHRS and CDR2 YFSETQ come from the germline V gene. This CDR3 has 11 amino acids. V was cut by 4 bases and J by 5 bases, with 3 bases left in between. The source of the sample is a study of cytomegalovirus exposure and HLA in healthy donors. A multiplex PCR was run with 60 Vbeta primers and 13 Jbeta primers. Measured with immunoSEQ multiplex PCR; TCRdb has only the in-frame clones, and not every one. Counted here are some 180,000 clones, approximately 80% occurring once; the ten biggest clones make up roughly an eighth. Study-wide results and caveats: Evidence from a later analysis indicated that most CMV-associated TCR beta chains looked HLA-restricted. When presence/absence was analysed, sequencing depth was taken to be roughly uniform across donors.

The V gene is TRBV5-1, the J gene TRBJ1-4; D is uncertain. The sequence was collected from a woman under 40 in good health and CMV-seropositive. Source material: PBMCs. CDR3 amino acids: CASSENEKLFF. The CDR3 nucleotides read TGCGCCAGCAGCGAGAATGAAAAACTGTTTTTT.